This TCR beta chain was documented in a study of CD8 T cells in Susac syndrome. Study-wide points: By the study's own acknowledgment, its TCR sequencing and HLA analysis included relatively few individuals.

Concerning this clonotype: Antigen unknown.

The V segment lost 5 bases and the J segment 5 bases; nucleotides outside the gene matches: 9. CDR1 is SEHNR, CDR2 FQNEAQ, per germline (reference sequence). This CDR3 has 15 amino acids. TCR beta sequences were obtained from blood CD8+ and CD4+ T cells. Both CD4+ and CD8+ T cells were negatively isolated, and TEMRA cells underwent FACS enrichment. RNA, at roughly 0.45 to 1 ug, was reverse transcribed with random hexamers. By means of immunoSEQ multiplex PCR, TCR beta CDR3 spanning 54 Vbeta and 13 Jbeta underwent amplification. TCRdb called the immunoSEQ multiplex PCR reads again in MiXCR, with one record for every CDR3 protein. The data hold 110,000 to 150,000 distinct CDR3 sequences, with 85% to 95% observed a single time.

This chain joins TRBV7-9 and TRBJ2-7; 10 bases are a match to TRBD1. Source material: CD8+ T cells from PBMCs. The receptor comes from a human donor in good health. The CDR3 here is CASSHQLGQGNEQYF. As DNA, the CDR3 is TGTGCCAGCAGCCACCAATTGGGACAGGGGAACGAGCAGTACTTC.